This T cell receptor beta chain is drawn from a study of shared clonotypes between healthy human individuals. Study-wide results and limits: Among the subsets, naive ones generally showed larger estimated richness than memory ones. Non-shared clonotypes were found to have lower generation probabilities than the clonotypes that were shared by all four of the sorted-subset donors.

The CDR3 totals 15 residues. Points on this clone: Its antigen is as yet unknown.

Data came from immunoSEQ multiplex PCR; TCRdb stores just in-frame clones and leaves some out. Among about 2 million clones, around 96% were seen once, and the ten largest hold 0.9% to 1.5%. CD45RO-negative cells were positively selected for CCR7, leaving out terminally differentiated effector memory CD45RA+ cells. This TCR came from a man in his late teens or twenties in good health. The V call is TRBV21-1, the J call TRBJ2-3; the table gives TRBD2 as D, unverified against the DNA. TRBV21-1 is an annotated pseudogene. Material for sequencing was naive CD8+ T cells sorted from blood. The CDR3 bases are TGTGCCAGCAGCAATCAGCGGGTAGGCACAGATACGCAGTATTTT. Protein: CASSNQRVGTDTQYF.